The 21 T cell receptor beta chains listed next were all sequenced from one sample in a study of blood T cell repertoires in COVID-19. This table comes from immunoSEQ multiplex PCR, and its TCRdb copy is limited to in-frame clones, with some not included. The table includes roughly 170,000 clones, around 78% detected once. Sequencing was carried out using PBMCs or T cells enriched from blood (not recorded which). Source of these receptors: a woman in her 50s who had recovered from COVID-19.

The chain employs TRBV4-2 and TRBJ1-5; D might be TRBD1 (6 bases). V was trimmed by 1 base and J by 4 bases, leaving 8 bases between them. The CDR3 loop spans 14 amino acids. The germline CDR1 and CDR2 sequences are LGHNA and YNFKEQ. CDR3 coding DNA: TGTGCCAGCAGCCAAGGGACAGAAAATCAGCCCCAGCATTTT. Protein: CASSQGTENQPQHF.

The chain uses TRBV30 and TRBJ1-4; TRBD1 aligns across 9 bases. V dropped 3 bases and J dropped 8; count of bases not matched to a gene: 10. This CDR3 is built from 15 residues. In germline, CDR1 is GTSNPN, CDR2 SVGIG (reference sequence). The CDR3 loop is CAWSPSRTGVEKLFF. CDR3 DNA: TGTGCCTGGAGCCCAAGCCGGACAGGGGTGGAAAAACTGTTTTTT.

The rearrangement links TRBV10-3 to TRBJ2-3; a possible D gene is TRBD2 (6 bases). This CDR3 is 15 amino acids long. CDR1 is ENHRY, CDR2 SYGVKD, per germline. Trimming pared 0 bases from V and 4 bases from J, leaving 11 bases between. CDR3 sequence (DNA): TGTGCCATCAGTGAGTCGATCTCTAGCGCAGATACGCAGTATTTT. Its protein product is CAISESISSADTQYF.

The sample holds a few counts of this clone. The V and J genes are TRBV19 and TRBJ1-2; possible D gene TRBD1, 5 bases. From germline, CDR1 is LNHDA and CDR2 SQIVND (reference sequence). V was shortened by 5 bases and J by 7 bases, with 11 bases between the two germline ends. CDR3 length: 12 amino acids. This chain's CDR3 is CASSPRGGGYTF. The CDR3, as DNA: TGTGCCAGTAGTCCCCGCGGGGGTGGCTACACCTTC.

The CDR3 sequence is CASSQRGSRGQAGANVLTF. DNA for the CDR3: TGTGCCAGCTCACAACGGGGAAGCAGGGGGCAGGCTGGGGCCAACGTCCTGACTTTC. The genes are TRBV18 and TRBJ2-6, with 8 bases matching TRBD1. The CDR3 loop spans 19 amino acids. The V and J ends lost 4 bases and 2 bases, in that order; junction bases with no gene match: 13. The V gene's germline CDR1 is KGHSH and CDR2 LQKENI.

The genes are TRBV19 and TRBJ1-3; D perhaps matches TRBD1 (6 bases). Germline V CDR1 and CDR2: LNHDA, SQIVND (reference sequence). This CDR3 has 16 amino acids. V was trimmed by 6 bases and J by 0 bases, leaving 15 bases between them. CDR3 coding DNA: TGTGCCAGTAGCGAAACGCACAGGGTCTCTGGAAACACCATATATTTT. It is translated as CASSETHRVSGNTIYF.

The genes are TRBV5-4 and TRBJ2-1; no firm D call. The CDR3 has 11 amino acids. Germline-derived CDR1 and CDR2 are SGHNT and YYREEE (reference sequence). The V gene lost 4 bases and the J gene lost 9 bases, with 8 bases spanning the gap. The DNA for the CDR3 is TGTGCCAGCAGCCTGGTTAGTGAGCAGTTCTTC. It translates to CASSLVSEQFF.

V usage is TRBV28 and J usage is TRBJ2-2; the D is unclear. The germline CDR1 and CDR2 sequences are MDHEN and SYDVKM. The CDR3 contains 11 residues. V lost 8 bases and J 5 bases, leaving 6 bases between the germline ends. The CDR3 here is CASSTTGELFF. CDR3 DNA: TGTGCCAGCTCGACAACCGGGGAGCTGTTTTTT.

This chain links TRBV30 with TRBJ1-2; 9 bases agree with TRBD1. The CDR3 is made up of 17 amino acids. CDR1 GTSNPN and CDR2 SVGIG come from the germline V gene (reference sequence). With 4 bases clipped from V and 0 bases from J, the junction kept 12 bases outside the gene matches. The CDR3 is CAWMKPGGQGTNYGYTF. Written as DNA, the CDR3 is TGTGCCTGGATGAAACCGGGGGGACAGGGAACTAACTATGGCTACACCTTC.

This chain joins TRBV5-3 and TRBJ1-1; D is perhaps TRBD1 (6 bases). TRBV5-3 qualifies as an ORF whose function is uncertain. The CDR3 contains 15 residues. V lost 7 bases to trimming and J lost 1 base, with 17 bases between them. This chain's CDR3 is CARARTGSRNTEAFF. The CDR3 DNA reads as TGTGCCAGAGCGAGAACAGGGTCGAGGAACACTGAAGCTTTCTTT.

This chain connects TRBV3-1 (or the pseudogene TRBV3-2) to TRBJ1-3, with D possibly matching TRBD1 (6 bases). This CDR3 has 13 residues. V shed 4 bases and J shed 3 bases, with 7 bases lying between them. CDR1 LGHDT and CDR2 YNNKEL come from the germline V gene (reference sequence). CDR3 nucleotide sequence: TGTGCCAGCAGCCCGGACAGTGGAAACACCATATATTTT. As protein: CASSPDSGNTIYF.

The chain links TRBV7-2 to TRBJ2-1, with TRBD2 identical over 7 bases. This CDR3 region has 16 residues. J was trimmed by 0 bases and V by 2 bases; bases with no gene match: 4. Germline CDR1 is SGHTA and CDR2 is FQGNSA. The CDR3 region has the DNA TGTGCCAGCAGCTTACAAGGGACTACCTCCTACAATGAGCAGTTCTTC. It codes for CASSLQGTTSYNEQFF.

This sequence joins TRBV30 and TRBJ1-6, with a tentative D call TRBD1 (5 bases). V shed 0 bases and J shed 7 bases, with 10 bases lying between them. Germline CDR1 and CDR2: GTSNPN and SVGIG (reference sequence). The CDR3 spans 14 residues. CDR3 sequence (DNA): TGTGCCTGGAGTGTCCAGGGTCGGAATTCACCCCTCCACTTT. This translates into CAWSVQGRNSPLHF.

The rearrangement uses TRBV5-1 and TRBJ1-5; 7 bases line up with TRBD1. The CDR3 consists of 15 residues. With V trimmed by 1 base and J by 0 bases, 1 base remained unmatched. In germline, CDR1 is SGHRS, CDR2 YFSETQ. CDR3 loop: CASSLQGDSNQPQHF. CDR3 nucleotide sequence: TGCGCCAGCAGCTTGCAGGGGGATAGCAATCAGCCCCAGCATTTT. The whole variable domain, remainder taken from reference TRBV5-1 and TRBJ1-5, is KAGVTQTPRYLIKTRGQQVTLSCSPISGHRSVSWYQQTPGQGLQFLFEYFSETQRNKGNFPGRFSGRQFSNSRSEMNVSTLELGDSALYLCASSLQGDSNQPQHFGDGTRLSIL.

V is TRBV7-2 and J is TRBJ2-4; D perhaps matches TRBD2 (5 bases). Trimming removed 6 bases from V and 0 bases from J, with 12 bases in between. The germline CDR1 and CDR2 sequences are SGHTA and FQGNSA. This CDR3 has 15 amino acids. The CDR3 loop reads CASRVALSAKNIQYF. CDR3 bases: TGTGCCAGCAGAGTAGCGTTGTCAGCCAAAAACATTCAGTACTTC. The full variable domain, completed using reference TRBV7-2 and TRBJ2-4, is GAGVSQSPSNKVTEKGKDVELRCDPISGHTALYWYRQSLGQGLEFLIYFQGNSAPDKSGLPSDRFSAERTGGSVSTLTIQRTQQEDSAVYLCASRVALSAKNIQYFGAGTRLSVL.

Only one count was recorded for this clone. The chain employs TRBV15 and TRBJ1-1; 7 positions match TRBD1. From germline, CDR1 is LNHNV and CDR2 YYDKDF (reference sequence). The V segment lost 0 bases and the J segment 3 bases; nucleotides outside the gene matches: 1. This CDR3 contains 14 residues. CDR3 in amino acids: CATSREDRDTEAFF. The DNA of the CDR3 is TGTGCCACCAGCAGAGAAGACAGGGACACTGAAGCTTTCTTT.

The chain joins TRBV6-5 to TRBJ2-1; 8 bases line up with TRBD1. CDR3 size: 15 residues. Looked up from germline, CDR1 is MNHEY and CDR2 is SVGAGI. V trimming: 9 bases; J trimming: 7 bases; junction bases outside the gene matches: 14. In DNA form, the CDR3 reads TGTGCCAGGCACCCGGACAGGGAGGTGGATAATGAGCAGTTCTTC. The encoded protein is CARHPDREVDNEQFF.

The chain uses TRBV7-2 and TRBJ2-7, with D maybe TRBD2 (5 bases). V lost 1 base and J lost 1, with 8 bases in between. CDR1 and CDR2 (germline): SGHTA, FQGNSA. There are 14 residues in the CDR3. The CDR3 sequence: CASSLGPGSYEQYV. In nucleotides, the CDR3 is TGTGCCAGCAGCTTAGGCCCGGGGTCCTACGAGCAGTACGTC.

V gene TRBV7-9 combines with J gene TRBJ1-3, with 9 nucleotides matching TRBD1. The CDR3 contains 14 residues. The germline V gene has CDR1 SEHNR and CDR2 FQNEAQ (reference sequence). V gave up 6 bases and J gave up 8 bases; unmatched junction bases: 8. In nucleotides, the CDR3 is TGTGCCAGCAGTCGTTCGGGACAGGGACACACCATATATTTT. This codes for CASSRSGQGHTIYF.

V and J are TRBV6-5 and TRBJ1-6; the D is unclear. In germline, CDR1 is MNHEY, CDR2 SVGAGI. Trimming removed 2 bases from V and 6 bases from J, with 8 bases in between. The CDR3 spans 14 residues. The CDR3: CASSYTVPNSPLHF. DNA of the CDR3: TGTGCCAGCAGTTACACGGTGCCTAATTCACCCCTCCACTTT.

This rearrangement joins TRBV9 to TRBJ1-2; D gene unclear. The CDR3 has 14 residues. V was clipped by 1 base and J by 2 bases, with 9 bases between them. Germline lookup yields CDR1 SGDLS and CDR2 YYNGEE. CDR3 in amino acids: CASSVSAGNYGYTF. The CDR3 DNA follows: TGTGCCAGCAGCGTATCGGCGGGGAACTATGGCTACACCTTC.